Below, one T cell receptor beta chain is given with its context. Only in-frame clones appear in the TCRdb table, and some are missing; sequencing was by immunoSEQ multiplex PCR. Among roughly 140,000 clones, more than 65% were seen once, and the ten largest hold around 7.2%. These data originate in a study of blood T cell repertoires in COVID-19. The CDR3 contains 16 residues. The V gene end was trimmed by 5 bases and the J gene end by 3 bases; junction bases not matched to a gene: 5. CDR1 and CDR2 from the germline V gene are LNHDA and SQIVND (reference sequence). Sequences were obtained from peripheral blood. The origin of this receptor is a woman in her fifties or sixties in a cohort sampled during active or convalescent COVID-19. This chain links TRBV19 with TRBJ2-1; 12 bases fit TRBD2. CDR3 sequence reads: CASSLRLAGDYNEQFF. Written as DNA, the CDR3 is TGTGCCAGTAGTTTACGACTAGCGGGAGACTACAATGAGCAGTTCTTC. The entire variable domain, with the rest obtained from reference TRBV19 and TRBJ2-1, is as follows: DGGITQSPKYLFRKEGQNVTLSCEQNLNHDAMYWYRQDPGQGLRLIYYSQIVNDFQKGDIAEGYSVSREKKESFPLTVTSAQKNPTAFYLCASSLRLAGDYNEQFFGPGTRLTVL.